A single sample gave rise to the 15 T cell receptor beta chains below, sequenced in a study of blood T cell repertoires in COVID-19. TCRdb keeps only in-frame clones here, not all; method: immunoSEQ multiplex PCR. The table shows more than 200,000 clones, with roughly 83% occurring only once. The sequencing input was peripheral blood. These receptors originate from a man aged 35-49 years with acute or convalescent COVID-19.

This chain links TRBV30 with TRBJ1-1; D remains unclear. The germline CDR1 and CDR2 sequences are GTSNPN and SVGIG (reference sequence). This CDR3 spans 12 amino acids. Trimming cost V 5 bases and J 1 base, with 8 bases left between them. In nucleotides, the CDR3 is TGTGCCTGGTCCCCCGGGAACACTGAAGCTTTCTTT. Its protein product is CAWSPGNTEAFF.

The chain combines TRBV29-1 with TRBJ1-2; no definite D call. Per the germline V gene, CDR1 is SQVTM and CDR2 is ANQGSEA. V lost 6 bases and J 3 bases, leaving 14 bases between the germline ends. The CDR3 is made up of 13 amino acids. CDR3 region: CSVGLGRDYGYTF. CDR3 nucleotides: TGCAGCGTCGGACTGGGTAGGGACTATGGCTACACCTTC. The full variable domain, completed using reference TRBV29-1 and TRBJ1-2, is SAVISQKPSRDICQRGTSLTIQCQVDSQVTMMFWYRQQPGQSLTLIATANQGSEATYESGFVIDKFPISRPNLTFSTLTVSNMSPEDSSIYLCSVGLGRDYGYTFGSGTRLTVV.

Only a few counts were recorded for this clone. J is TRBJ2-7 and V is TRBV10-1; 7 nucleotides align to TRBD2. CDR1 is WNHNN and CDR2 is SYGVQD in the germline V gene (reference sequence). The CDR3 loop spans 17 amino acids. The junction had 16 bases not matched to a gene; V was cut back by 4 bases and J by 4 bases. The CDR3 loop is CASSAPGGADSPYEQYF. CDR3 in DNA: TGCGCCAGCAGTGCCCCGGGGGGAGCAGACTCTCCATACGAGCAGTACTTC.

The chain joins TRBV2 to TRBJ1-1; the D gene is possibly TRBD1 (6 bases). Germline-derived CDR1 and CDR2 are SNHLY and FYNNEI. This CDR3 has 13 residues. V was pared by 6 bases and J by 5 bases, with 13 bases between. Here the CDR3 reads CASRYTGSTEAFF. In nucleotides, the CDR3 is TGTGCCAGCAGATATACAGGGTCGACTGAAGCTTTCTTT.

The genes are TRBV19 and TRBJ1-1; D gene ambiguous. V gave up 6 bases and J gave up 1 base, with 15 bases separating them. The CDR3 consists of 15 residues. Germline values: CDR1 LNHDA, CDR2 SQIVND (reference sequence). Written as DNA, the CDR3 is TGTGCCAGTAGGAGTGGATCCGGGTCGAACACTGAAGCTTTCTTT. Its protein is CASRSGSGSNTEAFF.

With respect to this clone: Relative to the germline gene, one junction end is altered; a read error may explain this. The chain links TRBV25-1 to TRBJ1-4; maybe TRBD1 (5 bases). Germline CDR1 reads MGHDK; CDR2 reads SYGVNS. CDR3 size: 15 residues. For the CDR3, the DNA is TGTGCCAGCAGTGAATTTGGCGCAGGGAATGGAAAACTGTTTTTT. Translating gives CASSEFGAGNGKLFF.

V and J are TRBV7-2 and TRBJ2-3; D call uncertain. Germline lookup yields CDR1 SGHTA and CDR2 FQGNSA. The CDR3 has 16 amino acids. The V end was cut by 2 bases, the J end by 2 bases, with 14 bases between. The CDR3 sequence is CASSLRRGGPTDTQYF. DNA of the CDR3: TGTGCCAGCAGCTTACGGCGAGGCGGCCCCACAGATACGCAGTATTTT.

The V gene is TRBV10-1, the J gene TRBJ2-1, with TRBD2 matching over 12 bases. Trimming took 4 bases from V and 8 from J; bases not matched to a gene: 6. The CDR3 contains 15 residues. Germline-derived CDR1 and CDR2 are WNHNN and SYGVQD (reference sequence). The CDR3 protein is CASSASGRALHEQFF. In DNA form, the CDR3 reads TGCGCCAGCAGTGCTAGCGGGAGGGCTTTGCATGAGCAGTTCTTC.

V gene TRBV6-8 combines with J gene TRBJ1-2; 10 positions agree with TRBD1. Losses at the gene ends were 4 bases for V and 3 bases for J; bases not matched to a gene: 11. CDR3 length: 17 residues. Germline V gene lookup returns CDR1 MNHGY and CDR2 SAAAGT. CDR3 loop: CASSSRTGGPLYYGYTF. The DNA for the CDR3 is TGTGCCAGCAGTTCCCGGACAGGGGGGCCTTTATACTATGGCTACACCTTC.

V gene TRBV19 combines with J gene TRBJ2-6; 7 bases line up with TRBD1. Germline V lookup: CDR1 LNHDA, CDR2 SQIVND (reference sequence). After removal of 5 bases from V and 2 bases from J, the junction contained 6 bases not matched to a gene. This CDR3 has 16 residues. The CDR3 DNA follows: TGTGCCAGTAGTGAACACAGGGGAGCTGGGGCCAACGTCCTGACTTTC. Translation: CASSEHRGAGANVLTF.

The genes are TRBV6-1 and TRBJ1-6; D uncertain. The CDR3 sequence is 12 residues long. The V end lost 2 bases, the J end lost 10 bases, and 6 bases lay between the germline ends. CDR1 is MNHNS and CDR2 is SASEGT in the germline V gene. CDR3 protein: CASSEIGSPLHF. The CDR3 DNA reads as TGTGCCAGCAGTGAAATCGGGTCACCCCTCCACTTT.

This chain links TRBV18 with TRBJ2-1; TRBD1 agrees at 8 bases. The CDR3 contains 15 residues. V lost 3 bases to trimming and J lost 12 bases; unmatched junction nucleotides: 13. The V gene's germline CDR1 is KGHSH and CDR2 LQKENI. CDR3 in amino acids: CASSPPIQGGLGQFF. CDR3 coding DNA: TGTGCCAGCTCACCCCCAATACAGGGGGGACTGGGGCAGTTCTTC.

This clone was counted between two and nine times. The chain couples TRBV29-1 to TRBJ2-7; TRBD2 might be the D (6 bases). V lost 6 bases and J lost 5, with 17 bases in between. This CDR3 has 13 residues. CDR1 and CDR2 (germline): SQVTM, ANQGSEA. Written as DNA, the CDR3 is TGCAGCGTGAGGGGCGGGGTCCCGGACGAGCAGTACTTC. This sequence encodes CSVRGGVPDEQYF.

The J gene is TRBJ1-1, the V gene TRBV2; D unclear. The V end was cut by 4 bases, the J end by 5 bases, with 8 bases between. Germline V gene sequence: CDR1 SNHLY, CDR2 FYNNEI. The CDR3 spans 12 residues. CDR3 protein: CASSGGETEAFF. The CDR3 DNA sequence: TGTGCCAGCAGTGGCGGGGAAACTGAAGCTTTCTTT.

The chain employs TRBV5-1 and TRBJ2-1, with D possibly TRBD1 on 5 matching bases. Germline V gives CDR1 SGHRS, CDR2 YFSETQ. The CDR3 spans 16 residues. V lost 7 bases, J lost 8 bases, and 25 bases lay in between. The CDR3 region is CASRSRGTGPMDEQFF. The DNA of the CDR3 is TGCGCCAGCCGTAGCCGAGGAACAGGTCCGATGGATGAGCAGTTCTTC. Combining the CDR3 with reference TRBV5-1 and TRBJ2-1 gives the whole variable domain KAGVTQTPRYLIKTRGQQVTLSCSPISGHRSVSWYQQTPGQGLQFLFEYFSETQRNKGNFPGRFSGRQFSNSRSEMNVSTLELGDSALYLCASRSRGTGPMDEQFFGPGTRLTVL.